This T cell receptor beta chain was recorded in a study of blood T cell repertoires in COVID-19. Study-level background: Acute-phase and convalescent COVID-19 samples originated in the United States, Italy and Spain. PBMCs, B-cell-depleted T cells, or T cells provided the cDNA or gDNA that made up the material.

CDR1 is LGHNA and CDR2 is YNFKEQ in the germline V gene. The CDR3 consists of 16 residues. V was pared by 1 base and J by 3 bases, with 6 bases of the junction left unmatched. As processed by the authors: Amplification from reference gene primers served as the basis for estimated nucleated cell counts. The method was immunoSEQ multiplex PCR; TCRdb's version includes in-frame clones alone and lacks a portion of them. V and J calls plus clone size are reproduced from that table; the DNA served to infer D and trimming. The sample records approximately 250,000 clones, over 75% being singletons. The V call is TRBV4-2, the J call TRBJ2-7, with 10 bases aligning to TRBD2. The sequence was collected from a human donor in a cohort sampled during active COVID-19. Material for sequencing was peripheral blood. For the CDR3, the DNA is TGTGCCAGCAGCCAAGTGGCTAGCGGGAGTTACTACGAGCAGTACTTC. Residues: CASSQVASGSYYEQYF.